This TCR beta chain comes out of a study of PD-1 blockade in classical Hodgkin lymphoma. Autologous stem cell transplantation was followed by relapse in every patient, and brentuximab vedotin exposure varied. The V gene's germline CDR1 is SGHNT and CDR2 YYREEE (reference sequence). J gave up 6 bases and V 4 bases, and 9 bases lay outside the gene matches. This CDR3 has 17 amino acids. Some clones are missing from TCRdb's copy, which holds only in-frame ones; the method was immunoSEQ multiplex PCR. The top ten clones hold more than 9% of a sample with about 97,000 clones, over 70% of them seen once. The V call is TRBV5-4, the J call TRBJ2-2; TRBD2 aligns across 13 bases. Material: peripheral blood mononuclear cells (PBMCs), obtained at baseline. The sequence was obtained from a human donor with classical Hodgkin lymphoma. The CDR3 nucleotides read TGTGCCAGCAGCCGACTAGCGGGGGGTAAGATCGCCGGGGAGCTGTTTTTT. This gives the protein CASSRLAGGKIAGELFF.